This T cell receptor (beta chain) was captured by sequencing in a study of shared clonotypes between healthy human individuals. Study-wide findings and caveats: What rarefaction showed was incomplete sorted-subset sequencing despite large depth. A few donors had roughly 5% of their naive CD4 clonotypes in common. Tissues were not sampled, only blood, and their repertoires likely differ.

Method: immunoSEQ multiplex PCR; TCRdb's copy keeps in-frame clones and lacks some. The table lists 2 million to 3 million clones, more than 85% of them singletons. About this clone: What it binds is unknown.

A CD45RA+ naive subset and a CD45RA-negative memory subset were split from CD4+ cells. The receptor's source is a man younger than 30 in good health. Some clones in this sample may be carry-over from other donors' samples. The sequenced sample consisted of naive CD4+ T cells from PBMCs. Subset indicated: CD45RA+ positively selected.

As DNA, the CDR3 is TGCGCCAGCAGCTTGGCCCTATACAGGGAGGGAAACATTCAGTACTTC. It codes for CASSLALYREGNIQYF. The chain joins TRBV5-1 to TRBJ2-4, with a weak D call TRBD2 (7 bases). V was shortened by 0 bases and J by 6 bases, with 16 bases between the two germline ends. The CDR3 totals 16 residues. The germline gives CDR1 SGHRS, CDR2 YFSETQ.